The following is a TCR beta chain sequence with its context. The entry originates in a study of T cell repertoires in ileal Crohn's disease. V was pared by 0 bases and J by 4 bases, with 12 bases between. Germline lookup yields CDR1 SEHNR and CDR2 FQNEAQ (reference sequence). This CDR3 comprises 16 residues. Some clones are missing from TCRdb's copy, which holds only in-frame ones; the method was immunoSEQ multiplex PCR. The table shows fewer than 16,000 clones, with approximately 80% occurring only once. What was sequenced was ileal tissue. The TCR originated in an adult with Crohn's disease. This chain links TRBV7-9 with TRBJ2-2, with a possible D match to TRBD2 (6 bases). CDR3 coding DNA: TGTGCCAGCAGCTTAGCTAGCGGAGAACTCACCGGGGAGCTGTTTTTT. Translating it yields CASSLASGELTGELFF.